This entry lists 18 T cell receptor beta chains sequenced from one sample in a study of blood T cell repertoires in COVID-19 (dated by TCRdb to the early 2020s). Receptor amplification or capture employed the immunoSEQ multiplex PCR assay. TCRdb re-hosts the immuneACCESS table, in-frame sequences only. Its copies lack some clones; in the studies checked, an unresolved V gene accounts for under half of them, and the cause for the rest is not known. In all, the sample holds approximately 150,000 clones, and approximately 83% of those were seen once. The ten largest clones represent roughly 3.3% of the sample. Input material: peripheral blood. These receptors all stem from a man in his 70s with acute or convalescent COVID-19.

This clone was observed a single time. J is TRBJ1-2 and V is TRBV5-1, with a weak D call TRBD1 (6 bases). Deletions cut 3 bases from V and 0 bases from J, with 21 bases between. The CDR3 contains 18 residues. Germline loops: CDR1 SGHRS, CDR2 YFSETQ. The CDR3 loop reads CASSSSTGRNAANYGYTF. CDR3 coding DNA: TGCGCCAGCAGCTCCTCCACAGGGAGAAATGCGGCTAACTATGGCTACACCTTC.

J is TRBJ2-3 and V is TRBV11-1; TRBD2 agrees at 7 bases. Germline loops: CDR1 SGHAT, CDR2 FQDESV (reference sequence). The CDR3 is made up of 14 amino acids. Trimming cost V 0 bases and J 3 bases; bases outside gene matches: 0. In nucleotides, the CDR3 is TGTGCCAGCAGCTTAGCGGGAGGGACAGATACGCAGTATTTT. Its protein product is CASSLAGGTDTQYF. The full variable domain, completed using reference TRBV11-1 and TRBJ2-3, is EAEVAQSPRYKITEKSQAVAFWCDPISGHATLYWYRQILGQGPELLVQFQDESVVDDSQLPKDRFSAERLKGVDSTLKIQPAELGDSAMYLCASSLAGGTDTQYFGPGTRLTVL.

V and J are TRBV6-5 and TRBJ1-3; possible D gene TRBD1, 6 bases. This CDR3 spans 14 amino acids. The germline CDR1 and CDR2 sequences are MNHEY and SVGAGI. The V end was cut by 7 bases, the J end by 3 bases, with 13 bases between. The chain's CDR3 is CASTLQGSGNTIYF. Here the CDR3 DNA reads TGTGCCAGCACCCTTCAGGGGAGTGGAAACACCATATATTTT.

Here the CDR3 DNA reads TGTGCCAGTAGGACTACAGCGGGAGCGTCCTACAATGAGCAGTTCTTC. Protein sequence: CASRTTAGASYNEQFF. J is TRBJ2-1 and V is TRBV19, with 8 bases identical to TRBD2. The J segment lost 1 base and the V segment lost 6 bases, leaving 8 bases of the junction unmatched. Germline V gives CDR1 LNHDA, CDR2 SQIVND (reference sequence). This CDR3 has 16 residues.

V gene TRBV5-1 combines with J gene TRBJ2-3; 11 bases are a match to TRBD2. Germline lookup yields CDR1 SGHRS and CDR2 YFSETQ. The CDR3 extends over 16 amino acids. V trimming: 0 bases; J trimming: 2 bases; junction bases outside the gene matches: 2. The CDR3 DNA sequence: TGCGCCAGCAGCTTGGGGACTAGCGGGTTCACAGATACGCAGTATTTT. The encoded protein is CASSLGTSGFTDTQYF.

The chain uses TRBV29-1 and TRBJ2-2, with 9 bases fitting TRBD2. V dropped 6 bases and J dropped 0; count of bases not matched to a gene: 5. The germline gives CDR1 SQVTM, CDR2 ANQGSEA. The CDR3 runs 15 residues. The DNA for the CDR3 is TGCAGCGTGGGGACTAGCCCTGCGAACACCGGGGAGCTGTTTTTT. It translates to CSVGTSPANTGELFF.

The genes are TRBV5-4 and TRBJ2-2, with 9 bases lining up with TRBD1. The CDR3 totals 13 residues. Germline assignment: CDR1 SGHNT and CDR2 YYREEE (reference sequence). The junction had 2 bases not matched to a gene; V was cut back by 5 bases and J by 6 bases. CDR3 protein: CASRQGAPGELFF. The CDR3 coding sequence is TGTGCCAGCAGACAGGGGGCACCCGGGGAGCTGTTTTTT.

CDR3 protein: CASSTGGFEGYTF. In DNA, the CDR3 is TGTGCCAGCAGCACGGGGGGATTCGAGGGCTACACCTTC. The chain joins TRBV21-1 to TRBJ1-2. TRBV21-1 is tagged as a pseudogene. The CDR3 has 13 amino acids.

The chain couples TRBV11-2 to TRBJ2-1; 10 bases fit TRBD2. The germline CDR1 and CDR2 sequences are SGHAT and FQNNGV. Trimming cost V 8 bases and J 6 bases; bases outside gene matches: 7. CDR3 length equals 14 residues. CDR3 DNA: TGTGCCAGCGGGTCCGGGACTAGCGTCAATGAGCAGTTCTTC. As protein: CASGSGTSVNEQFF.

The chain combines TRBV28 with TRBJ2-1; 7 positions agree with TRBD2. Germline CDR1 is MDHEN and CDR2 is SYDVKM. V was pared by 8 bases and J by 6 bases, with 7 bases of the junction left unmatched. The CDR3 is 13 residues long. In DNA form, the CDR3 reads TGTGCCAGCGCCCGGGGGGACGGCAATGAGCAGTTCTTC. This codes for CASARGDGNEQFF.

The rearrangement joins TRBV29-1 to TRBJ2-2; D is possibly TRBD2 (6 bases). The CDR3 extends over 16 amino acids. Trimming cost V 4 bases and J 0 bases, with 15 bases left between them. Germline V gene data show CDR1 as SQVTM and CDR2 as ANQGSEA. The CDR3 sequence is CSVVSGVKTNTGELFF. The CDR3 DNA reads TGCAGCGTTGTATCGGGGGTTAAGACGAACACCGGGGAGCTGTTTTTT.

V gene TRBV19 combines with J gene TRBJ1-1; maybe TRBD1 (5 bases). V was clipped by 4 bases and J by 1 base, with 13 bases between them. There are 15 residues in the CDR3. Germline V gene lookup returns CDR1 LNHDA and CDR2 SQIVND (reference sequence). The CDR3 is CASSKGLDKNTEAFF. The CDR3 region has the DNA TGTGCCAGTAGTAAGGGTCTGGACAAGAACACTGAAGCTTTCTTT.

This clone was detected only a few times. The CDR3 DNA follows: TGTGCCAGCACCGACGGGACTAGCGCCTACAATGAGCAGTTCTTC. It yields the protein CASTDGTSAYNEQFF. V and J are TRBV28 and TRBJ2-1; 10 bases fit TRBD2. The V and J ends lost 7 bases and 2 bases, in that order; junction bases with no gene match: 5. CDR1 is MDHEN and CDR2 is SYDVKM in the germline V gene. The CDR3 consists of 15 residues.

The chain uses TRBV6-6 and TRBJ1-2, with D maybe TRBD1 (5 bases). V dropped 6 bases and J dropped 3 bases, with 8 bases sitting between them. CDR3 length: 12 amino acids. Germline CDR1 reads MNHNY; CDR2 reads SVGAGI (reference sequence). CDR3 nucleotide sequence: TGTGCCAGCAGCCGGGGGGACTATGGCTACACCTTC. Translated: CASSRGDYGYTF.

V is TRBV7-2 and J is TRBJ1-4; 9 bases fit TRBD1. The CDR3 has 18 residues. Germline V CDR1 and CDR2: SGHTA, FQGNSA. V gave up 5 bases and J gave up 6 bases; unmatched junction bases: 16. The CDR3 here is CASSPDRGGLSSYEKLFF. The CDR3 nucleotides read TGTGCCAGCAGCCCTGACAGGGGGGGCCTTTCTAGTTATGAAAAACTGTTTTTT.

This chain links TRBV19 with TRBJ2-5, with TRBD2 identical over 11 bases. The CDR3 loop spans 15 amino acids. Germline lookup yields CDR1 LNHDA and CDR2 SQIVND (reference sequence). The V and J ends lost 5 bases and 5 bases, in that order; junction bases with no gene match: 7. The CDR3 loop is CASSLAGGPGETQYF. The CDR3 DNA is TGTGCCAGTAGTTTAGCGGGAGGGCCGGGGGAGACCCAGTACTTC.

This clone was seen more than once but under ten times. The V and J genes are TRBV19 and TRBJ2-5, with 8 bases that match TRBD2. The germline gives CDR1 LNHDA, CDR2 SQIVND (reference sequence). The trim removed 5 bases at V and 5 bases at J, leaving 7 bases unmatched. CDR3 length: 14 amino acids. CDR3 coding DNA: TGTGCCAGTAGTTTTGGACTAGCTGCGGAGACCCAGTACTTC. Amino acids: CASSFGLAAETQYF.

This chain connects TRBV28 to TRBJ2-2; D gene uncertain. Germline lookup yields CDR1 MDHEN and CDR2 SYDVKM. V was cut by 5 bases and J by 4 bases, with 14 bases left in between. This CDR3 is 15 amino acids long. Here the CDR3 reads CASSLSSAATGELFF. CDR3 in DNA: TGTGCCAGCAGTCTTTCCTCGGCGGCCACCGGGGAGCTGTTTTTT.